Here is one TCR beta chain with its context. Its matching antigen is unknown. TCRbeta libraries averaged roughly 40,000 productive templates per sample. Data came from immunoSEQ multiplex PCR; TCRdb stores just in-frame clones and leaves some out. Of approximately 10,000 clones listed, around 90% are singletons. Germline V lookup: CDR1 GTSNPN, CDR2 SVGIG (reference sequence). V dropped 0 bases and J dropped 2 bases, with 10 bases sitting between them. The CDR3 totals 14 residues. The sample originates from a study of STAT3 mutations in large granular lymphocyte leukemia. Across the study: Roughly half of the longitudinally sequenced T-LGLL patients carried detectable canonical activating STAT3 mutations. Study results and limitations: At least one immunodominant TCR beta clonotype appeared in every T-cell large granular lymphocyte leukemia patient.

J is TRBJ1-2 and V is TRBV30; no firm D call. This TCR was recovered from a man in his sixties with T-cell large granular lymphocyte leukemia. Some clones in this sample may be carry-over from other donors' samples. The sequenced sample consisted of peripheral blood mononuclear cells. CDR3 sequence (DNA): TGTGCCTGGAGTGTACATGGCAGGAACTATGGCTACACCTTC. Protein: CAWSVHGRNYGYTF. The whole variable domain, remainder taken from reference TRBV30 and TRBJ1-2, is SQTIHQWPATLVQPVGSPLSLECTVEGTSNPNLYWYRQAAGRGLQLLFYSVGIGQISSEVPQNLSASRPQDRQFILSSKKLLLSDSGFYLCAWSVHGRNYGYTFGSGTRLTVV.